This is a list of T cell receptor beta chains from one sample in a study of T cell responses to AZD1222 COVID-19 vaccine. Assay used: immunoSEQ multiplex PCR; TCRdb lists only in-frame clones, some missing. The table has about 150,000 clones, approximately 94% seen once; the top ten hold approximately 2%. The material was peripheral blood, obtained on day 0 of AZD1222 vaccination. These receptors were collected from an adult in good health. The conserved cysteine and the conserved F or W are not part of the CDR3 here.

v_call,cdr3_aa
TRBV30,AWSVGGRAEDTQY
TRBV19,ASSTPGLARSSVEQF
TRBV18,ASSPGGKVSYEQY
TRBV6-2/TRBV6-3,ASSYRTSHSNQPQH
TRBV7-3,ASSLMAGQGINEQF
TRBV18,ASSPPGRLTNEKLF
TRBV3-1/TRBV3-2,ASSPTVLNEKLF
TRBV3-1/TRBV3-2,ASSGRTGVNTEAF
TRBV2,ASSEAGEVVGVDTQY
TRBV2,ASSVHGTGGTGELF
TRBV23-1,ASSQSGGTDGNTIY
TRBV6-5,ASSLRVGLAKYEQY
TRBV3-1/TRBV3-2,ASSEGGKTNEKLF
TRBV29-1,SVGGAGTDTQY
TRBV7-3,ASSSRGEDEQF
TRBV7-2,ASSLSLAQTYEQY
TRBV5-1,ASSSEGGSGYT
TRBV4-1,ASSRIDRDTDTQY
TRBV4-1,ASSQVGKQYYGYT
TRBV3-1/TRBV3-2,ASSHRAVGDTGELF
TRBV5-1,ASSTQGQNTEAF